This T cell receptor (beta chain) is from a study of shared clonotypes between healthy human individuals. Study observations and caveats: Around 5.4% of naive CD4 clonotypes were common to several donors.

The V end was cut by 3 bases, the J end by 1 base, with 15 bases between. Per the germline V gene, CDR1 is SGHVS and CDR2 is FNYEAQ. The CDR3 runs to 17 residues. CD8 cells classed as naive were CD45RO-negative and positively selected for CCR7, excluding terminally differentiated effector memory CD45RA+ cells. A remark on this clone: The antigen is undetermined.

TCRdb's copy holds only in-frame clones and misses some; the assay was immunoSEQ multiplex PCR. The sample holds around 650,000 clones, about 96% seen once. The receptor was isolated from a young woman in good health. Source material: naive CD8+ T cells sorted from blood. The chain employs TRBV7-6 and TRBJ2-2; maybe TRBD1 (6 bases). CDR3 in DNA: TGTGCCAGCAGCTTTCCCCTTTACAGGGAGAACACCGGGGAGCTGTTTTTT. It encodes CASSFPLYRENTGELFF.